Listed below are T cell receptor beta chains from one sample, sequenced in a study of metastatic and nonmetastatic thyroid tumors. Using MiXCR, TCRdb reanalyzed the PCR reads. Of about 19,000 clones listed, over 15% were seen once; the top ten hold about 18%. Sequenced sample: blood. The receptors derive from a male donor with papillary thyroid cancer or a benign thyroid nodule (not recorded which). Some clones in this sample may be carry-over from other donors' samples. Both conserved end residues are part of each CDR3. The order of the fields is D gene, CDR3 length, V gene, clone size, J gene, CDR3 DNA, CDR3 protein. A D gene is named only where the DNA matches it firmly. Rows may omit the clone size; those that give it use once, few, many or a size class.

d_call: NA
cdr3_length: 14
v_call: TRBV11-2
clone_size: many
j_call: TRBJ2-6
cdr3_nt: TGTGCCAGCAGCTTTTCTCCTGGGGCCAACGTCCTGACTTTC
cdr3_aa: CASSFSPGANVLTF

d_call: NA
cdr3_length: 14
v_call: TRBV20-1
clone_size: many
j_call: TRBJ2-7
cdr3_nt: TGCAGTGCTAGGAGGCAGGGGAGCTCCTACGAGCAGTACTTC
cdr3_aa: CSARRQGSSYEQYF

d_call: NA
cdr3_length: 13
v_call: TRBV29-1
clone_size: many
j_call: TRBJ1-1
cdr3_nt: TGCAGCGTTGTGGCACAGTGGAACACTGAAGCTTTCTTT
cdr3_aa: CSVVAQWNTEAFF

d_call: NA
cdr3_length: 14
v_call: TRBV6-1
clone_size: few
j_call: TRBJ2-5
cdr3_nt: TGTGCCAGCAGTGAAGATCCAGGGCGGGAGACCCAGTACTTC
cdr3_aa: CASSEDPGRETQYF

d_call: NA
cdr3_length: 11
v_call: TRBV10-3
clone_size: many
j_call: TRBJ2-3
cdr3_nt: TGTGCCATCAAGTTTTCAGATACGCAGTATTTT
cdr3_aa: CAIKFSDTQYF

d_call: NA
cdr3_length: 14
v_call: TRBV5-8
clone_size: many
j_call: TRBJ1-2
cdr3_nt: TGTGCCAGCAGCTTGGATCCCCCGGACTATGGCTACACCTTC
cdr3_aa: CASSLDPPDYGYTF

d_call: TRBD1
cdr3_length: 13
v_call: TRBV9
clone_size: many
j_call: TRBJ2-1
cdr3_nt: TGTGCCACCAGCGTGACAGGGACAAATGAGCAGTTCTTC
cdr3_aa: CATSVTGTNEQFF

d_call: TRBD2
cdr3_length: 15
v_call: TRBV28
clone_size: NA
j_call: TRBJ2-3
cdr3_nt: TGTGCCAGCAGTTGGACTAGCGTTATCACAGATACGCAGTATTTT
cdr3_aa: CASSWTSVITDTQYF

d_call: NA
cdr3_length: 16
v_call: TRBV2
clone_size: many
j_call: TRBJ1-3
cdr3_nt: TGTGCCAGCAGTGCCGATGCCTTGCCGATCGGAAACACCATATATTTT
cdr3_aa: CASSADALPIGNTIYF

d_call: TRBD1
cdr3_length: 14
v_call: TRBV12-3/TRBV12-4
clone_size: NA
j_call: TRBJ1-1
cdr3_nt: TGTGCCAGCAACGGACAGGGGGGTAACACTGAGGCTTTCTTT
cdr3_aa: CASNGQGGNTEAFF

d_call: NA
cdr3_length: 15
v_call: TRBV11-2
clone_size: few
j_call: TRBJ2-7
cdr3_nt: TGTGCCATCATCCCAAGACTAGGACCCAGCTACGAGCAGTACTTC
cdr3_aa: CAIIPRLGPSYEQYF

d_call: TRBD2
cdr3_length: 14
v_call: TRBV10-3
clone_size: NA
j_call: TRBJ2-2
cdr3_nt: TGTGCCATCAGAAAACTAGCGGGAGATGGGGAGCTGTTTTTT
cdr3_aa: CAIRKLAGDGELFF

d_call: TRBD2
cdr3_length: 13
v_call: TRBV5-8
clone_size: medium-sized
j_call: TRBJ2-1
cdr3_nt: TGTGCCAGCAGCTGGGGACTACTCGATGAGCAGTTCTTC
cdr3_aa: CASSWGLLDEQFF

d_call: NA
cdr3_length: 16
v_call: TRBV12-3/TRBV12-4
clone_size: few
j_call: TRBJ2-2
cdr3_nt: TGTGCCAGCAGTTCCCCTGGGGCGTCAACCACCGGGGAGCTGTTTTTT
cdr3_aa: CASSSPGASTTGELFF

d_call: NA
cdr3_length: 13
v_call: TRBV6-2/TRBV6-3
clone_size: few
j_call: TRBJ2-3
cdr3_nt: TGTGCCAGCACTTCTGGCGACACAGATACGCAGTATTTT
cdr3_aa: CASTSGDTDTQYF

d_call: TRBD1
cdr3_length: 16
v_call: TRBV20-1
clone_size: NA
j_call: TRBJ1-5
cdr3_nt: TGCAGTGCTAGCACAGACAGGGGACGGGGCAATCAGCCCCAGCATTTT
cdr3_aa: CSASTDRGRGNQPQHF

d_call: TRBD1
cdr3_length: 15
v_call: TRBV7-3
clone_size: NA
j_call: TRBJ2-1
cdr3_nt: TGTGCCAGCAGCCTCGACAGGGGGGTCTACAATGAGCAGTTCTTC
cdr3_aa: CASSLDRGVYNEQFF

d_call: NA
cdr3_length: 12
v_call: TRBV7-2
clone_size: many
j_call: TRBJ2-1
cdr3_nt: TGTGCCAGCAGCGCTAGATCCAATGAGCAGTTCTTC
cdr3_aa: CASSARSNEQFF

d_call: NA
cdr3_length: 15
v_call: TRBV7-3
clone_size: many
j_call: TRBJ2-5
cdr3_nt: TGTGCCAGCAGCTTAGGGACCTTCCCGGGAGAGACCCAGTACTTC
cdr3_aa: CASSLGTFPGETQYF

d_call: TRBD1
cdr3_length: 15
v_call: TRBV27
clone_size: many
j_call: TRBJ2-7
cdr3_nt: TGTGCCAGCAGTAATATCCGACAGGGCCCATACGAGCAGTACTTC
cdr3_aa: CASSNIRQGPYEQYF

d_call: NA
cdr3_length: 13
v_call: TRBV4-1
clone_size: many
j_call: TRBJ2-3
cdr3_nt: TGCGCCAGCAGCCAAGAGAGGACAGATACGCAGTATTTT
cdr3_aa: CASSQERTDTQYF

d_call: TRBD1
cdr3_length: 12
v_call: TRBV19
clone_size: many
j_call: TRBJ2-2
cdr3_nt: TGTGCCAGTTTCACAGGGGCCGGGGAGCTGTTTTTT
cdr3_aa: CASFTGAGELFF

d_call: NA
cdr3_length: 11
v_call: TRBV30
clone_size: many
j_call: TRBJ2-1
cdr3_nt: TGTGCCTGGAGTGTGGGGGAGGAGCAGTTCTTC
cdr3_aa: CAWSVGEEQFF

d_call: NA
cdr3_length: 15
v_call: TRBV20-1
clone_size: medium-sized
j_call: TRBJ2-2
cdr3_nt: TGCAGTGCTAGGGATGCTAGTTTGAACACCGGGGAGCTGTTTTTT
cdr3_aa: CSARDASLNTGELFF

d_call: NA
cdr3_length: 17
v_call: TRBV19
clone_size: many
j_call: TRBJ2-1
cdr3_nt: TGTGCCAGTAGTACCCTTCGTTCGGAGATAGCGGCCCGTGGGCAGTTCTTC
cdr3_aa: CASSTLRSEIAARGQFF

d_call: NA
cdr3_length: 13
v_call: TRBV12-3/TRBV12-4
clone_size: few
j_call: TRBJ2-7
cdr3_nt: TGTGCCAGCAGTTTACAAATTACCTACGAGCAGTACTTC
cdr3_aa: CASSLQITYEQYF

d_call: NA
cdr3_length: 12
v_call: TRBV6-1
clone_size: many
j_call: TRBJ2-7
cdr3_nt: TGTGCCAGCAGTGATACCACTTACGAGCAGTACTTC
cdr3_aa: CASSDTTYEQYF

d_call: NA
cdr3_length: 16
v_call: TRBV6-1
clone_size: few
j_call: TRBJ1-3
cdr3_nt: TGTGCCAGCAGCTCTTCGACATACCACTCTGTAAACACCATATATTTT
cdr3_aa: CASSSSTYHSVNTIYF